This T cell receptor beta chain was sequenced in a study of T cells after yellow fever vaccination. Overall study findings and caveats: Post-booster repertoires contained most primary-vaccination clones again (96% CD4, about 90% CD8). It was a small share of clonotypes that appeared in both CD4 and CD8 compartments.

This clonotype was recorded a few times. Its antigen is still unknown. The CDR3 contains 16 residues. V shed 4 bases, J shed 4 bases, and the junction held 7 bases outside the gene matches. CDR1 SGHRS and CDR2 YFSETQ come from the germline V gene. In making TCR cDNA, 5'RACE template switching added a universal primer site and UMIs to it. MiXCR, run by TCRdb on the 5' RACE reads, gives a single entry per CDR3 protein. The repertoire holds some 500,000 distinct CDR3 sequences, with approximately 13% as singletons. This chain connects TRBV5-1 to TRBJ2-3; TRBD2 matches at 12 bases. The sequence was obtained from a young man who received the YFV17D yellow fever vaccine. The sequencing here drew on PBMCs, taken on the day of the yellow fever booster vaccination. The CDR3 is CASSLLAGGIADTQYF. In DNA form, the CDR3 reads TGCGCCAGCAGCCTTCTAGCGGGAGGGATCGCAGATACGCAGTATTTT.